A single sample gave rise to the 23 T cell receptor beta chains below, sequenced in a study of blood T cell repertoires in COVID-19. The data were produced by immunoSEQ multiplex PCR, yet TCRdb's version contains in-frame clones alone and is incomplete. The data contain roughly 67,000 clones, approximately 95% of them singletons. The sample was peripheral blood. All receptors derive from a man between 65 and 80 years old with active COVID-19.

V gene TRBV9 combines with J gene TRBJ2-3, with a tentative D call TRBD2 (5 bases). Trimming cost V 4 bases and J 0 bases, with 15 bases left between them. The CDR3 runs to 16 residues. Germline V lookup: CDR1 SGDLS, CDR2 YYNGEE. The CDR3 is CASSPRSGTSTDTQYF. CDR3 sequence (DNA): TGTGCCAGCAGCCCCCGCAGCGGAACTAGCACAGATACGCAGTATTTT.

J is TRBJ1-6 and V is TRBV19; tentatively, D is TRBD1 (6 bases). V was clipped by 5 bases and J by 7 bases, with 12 bases between them. The CDR3 is 14 amino acids. Germline V CDR1 and CDR2: LNHDA, SQIVND (reference sequence). CDR3 amino acids: CASSYRDKNSPLHF. In nucleotides, the CDR3 is TGTGCCAGTAGTTACCGGGACAAGAATTCACCCCTCCACTTT. The variable domain in full, completed from reference TRBV19 and TRBJ1-6, reads DGGITQSPKYLFRKEGQNVTLSCEQNLNHDAMYWYRQDPGQGLRLIYYSQIVNDFQKGDIAEGYSVSREKKESFPLTVTSAQKNPTAFYLCASSYRDKNSPLHFGNGTRLTVT.

The V gene is TRBV6-5, the J gene TRBJ2-2, with D maybe TRBD1 (6 bases). The CDR3 runs to 14 residues. V gave up 5 bases and J gave up 2 bases, with 9 bases separating them. From germline, CDR1 is MNHEY and CDR2 SVGAGI. CDR3 sequence (DNA): TGTGCCAGCAGTCCCAGGGGAAACACCGGGGAGCTGTTTTTT. Its translation: CASSPRGNTGELFF.

The J gene is TRBJ2-5, the V gene TRBV3-1 (or the pseudogene TRBV3-2); the match to TRBD2 covers 15 bases. CDR1 is LGHDT, CDR2 YNNKEL, per germline (reference sequence). The CDR3 consists of 18 residues. Trimming cost V 8 bases and J 5 bases; bases outside gene matches: 15. The CDR3, as DNA: TGTGCCAGCCCCCAGCCAGGACTAGCGGGGGGGCCGGGGGAGACCCAGTACTTC. Its protein is CASPQPGLAGGPGETQYF.

This clone occurred once. The CDR3: CASTPGGILTGELFF. The CDR3 region has the DNA TGTGCCAGCACCCCCGGGGGGATCCTCACCGGGGAGCTGTTTTTT. The chain has TRBV6-2 or TRBV6-3 and TRBJ2-2, with TRBD2 matching over 7 bases. The CDR3 length is 15 residues. The germline V gene has CDR1 MNHEY and CDR2 SVGEGT. After removal of 7 bases from V and 4 bases from J, the junction contained 9 bases not matched to a gene.

The gene calls are TRBV27 and TRBJ1-1; 7 nucleotides line up with TRBD1. The V gene's germline CDR1 is MNHEY and CDR2 SMNVEV (reference sequence). The V gene end was trimmed by 6 bases and the J gene end by 0 bases; junction bases not matched to a gene: 10. The CDR3 is made up of 16 amino acids. The CDR3 loop reads CASSPVRTGMNTEAFF. CDR3 in DNA: TGTGCCAGCAGCCCTGTGAGGACAGGAATGAACACTGAAGCTTTCTTT.

The J gene is TRBJ2-5, the V gene TRBV14, with D maybe TRBD2 (7 bases). Trimming pared 5 bases from V and 1 base from J, leaving 14 bases between. The germline CDR1 and CDR2 sequences are SGHDN and FVKESK. CDR3 length: 15 residues. CDR3 bases: TGTGCCAGCAGCGAATTGGGGGGGCCCCAAGAGACCCAGTACTTC. It specifies CASSELGGPQETQYF.

The chain couples TRBV7-6 to TRBJ1-5; D might be TRBD1 (5 bases). The germline V and J ends were trimmed by 1 base and 7 bases, with 11 bases remaining between them. The CDR3 contains 14 residues. The germline gives CDR1 SGHVS, CDR2 FNYEAQ. The CDR3 is CASSLVAGKQPQHF. The DNA of the CDR3 is TGTGCCAGCAGCTTAGTGGCAGGGAAGCAGCCCCAGCATTTT.

The chain couples TRBV5-1 to TRBJ1-1, with D unresolved. This CDR3 is 15 amino acids long. Looked up from germline, CDR1 is SGHRS and CDR2 is YFSETQ. Trimming cost V 2 bases and J 4 bases, with 15 bases left between them. In nucleotides, the CDR3 is TGCGCCAGCAGCTTTGCCCCCGGGATAGGCACTGAAGCTTTCTTT. Its translation: CASSFAPGIGTEAFF.

The V gene is TRBV5-4, the J gene TRBJ2-1; a possible D gene is TRBD1 (5 bases). V gave up 2 bases and J gave up 4 bases, with 19 bases separating them. Per germline, CDR1 SGHNT and CDR2 YYREEE (reference sequence). The CDR3 is 17 amino acids. CDR3 coding DNA: TGTGCCAGCAGCTTATCCCTATCTGGCAGGGCGTACAATGAGCAGTTCTTC. This sequence encodes CASSLSLSGRAYNEQFF.

The chain carries TRBV3-1 (or the pseudogene TRBV3-2) and TRBJ1-6, with D perhaps TRBD1 (6 bases). Germline V gene lookup returns CDR1 LGHDT and CDR2 YNNKEL (reference sequence). This CDR3 is 18 amino acids long. The V and J ends lost 1 base and 5 bases respectively, with 18 bases between them. The CDR3: CASSQVLGIGGDNSPLHF. In DNA form, the CDR3 reads TGTGCCAGCAGCCAAGTGCTGGGGATAGGGGGGGATAATTCACCCCTCCACTTT.

This clone was counted a few times. The chain links TRBV18 to TRBJ1-1; TRBD1 matches 8 bases. Germline V lookup: CDR1 KGHSH, CDR2 LQKENI. The CDR3 has 13 residues. V shed 5 bases and J 4 bases; nucleotides not matched to a gene: 3. The CDR3 DNA reads as TGTGCCAGCTCATCGGACAGGGTCACTGAAGCTTTCTTT. Its translation: CASSSDRVTEAFF.

The gene calls are TRBV7-9 and TRBJ2-3, with 13 bases that match TRBD2. Germline values: CDR1 SEHNR, CDR2 FQNEAQ (reference sequence). Trimming removed 11 bases from V and 5 bases from J; junction bases left unmatched: 4. CDR3 length: 13 amino acids. The CDR3 is CAVLAGGKDTQYF. As DNA, the CDR3 is TGTGCCGTACTAGCGGGGGGGAAAGATACGCAGTATTTT.

On this clone itself: This CDR3 is also generated by other DNA sequences in the sample. This chain uses TRBV19 with TRBJ1-3, with no clear D. The germline gives CDR1 LNHDA, CDR2 SQIVND (reference sequence). Trimming removed 7 bases from V and 7 bases from J, with 17 bases in between. CDR3 length: 14 residues. CDR3 nucleotides: TGTGCCAGTACCGCCTTGGACTTTGGGAACACCATATATTTT. Translated, it gives CASTALDFGNTIYF.

The V call is TRBV10-3, the J call TRBJ2-7, with 9 bases matching TRBD1. This CDR3 has 15 residues. The germline V gene encodes CDR1 ENHRY and CDR2 SYGVKD. J gave up 2 bases and V 6 bases, and 8 bases lay outside the gene matches. The CDR3 DNA follows: TGTGCCATCAGGCAGGGACAGGGTGTTCCCTACGAGCAGTACTTC. Protein product: CAIRQGQGVPYEQYF.

This clone occurred a few times. The chain couples TRBV5-1 to TRBJ2-5, with D possibly being TRBD2 (5 bases). This CDR3 contains 15 residues. With 0 bases removed from V and 0 bases from J, the gap between germline ends came to 9 bases. CDR1 is SGHRS, CDR2 YFSETQ, per germline. DNA for the CDR3: TGCGCCAGCAGCTTGGTTGGAGGAGACCAAGAGACCCAGTACTTC. Translating gives CASSLVGGDQETQYF.

This clone was observed a few times. The genes are TRBV6-1 and TRBJ1-5, with TRBD1 matching over 7 bases. Germline lookup yields CDR1 MNHNS and CDR2 SASEGT. Trimming at V came to 3 bases and at J to 11 bases, leaving 7 bases not matched to a gene. The CDR3 has 13 amino acids. The CDR3 here is CASSDTQGSAQHF. Written as DNA, the CDR3 is TGTGCCAGCAGTGATACACAGGGGTCGGCCCAGCATTTT.

The chain links TRBV2 to TRBJ2-3; 10 nucleotides agree with TRBD1. Germline lookup yields CDR1 SNHLY and CDR2 FYNNEI. Trimming at V came to 6 bases and at J to 0 bases, leaving 6 bases not matched to a gene. This CDR3 has 16 residues. CDR3: CASSDRQGASTDTQYF. The CDR3 DNA sequence: TGTGCCAGCAGCGACCGACAGGGGGCTAGCACAGATACGCAGTATTTT.

The rearrangement uses TRBV19 and TRBJ2-7; 9 bases match TRBD1. CDR3 length equals 16 residues. Looked up from germline, CDR1 is LNHDA and CDR2 is SQIVND (reference sequence). The V segment lost 1 base and the J segment 4 bases; nucleotides outside the gene matches: 8. CDR3: CASSIALDRGSYEQYF. DNA of the CDR3: TGTGCCAGTAGTATAGCCCTGGACAGGGGCTCGTACGAGCAGTACTTC.

In DNA form, the CDR3 reads TGTGCCAGCAGTCTCGACGCCCGACATTATGAGGGAAACACCATATATTTT. Protein sequence: CASSLDARHYEGNTIYF. The chain carries TRBV28 and TRBJ1-3; D remains ambiguous. V dropped 5 bases and J dropped 4 bases, with 21 bases sitting between them. Germline loops: CDR1 MDHEN, CDR2 SYDVKM. This CDR3 region has 17 residues.

The V gene is TRBV4-1, the J gene TRBJ2-2, with TRBD2 matching 8 bases. V lost 4 bases to trimming and J lost 6 bases; unmatched junction nucleotides: 7. The germline V gene has CDR1 MGHRA and CDR2 YSYEKL. The CDR3 extends over 15 amino acids. CDR3 sequence (DNA): TGCGCCAGCAGCCCCCCGGGACTAGTCTCCGGGGAGCTGTTTTTT. Translated: CASSPPGLVSGELFF.

The chain has TRBV19 and TRBJ2-2; tentative D call: TRBD2 (5 bases). The germline V and J ends were trimmed by 5 bases and 3 bases, with 13 bases remaining between them. The germline CDR1 and CDR2 sequences are LNHDA and SQIVND (reference sequence). The length of the CDR3 is 15 residues. Here the CDR3 DNA reads TGTGCCAGTAGTTGGGGAGTGATGGACACCGGGGAGCTGTTTTTT. Translation gives CASSWGVMDTGELFF.

The chain couples TRBV4-2 to TRBJ2-5, with D possibly being TRBD1 (6 bases). CDR1 is LGHNA, CDR2 YNFKEQ, per germline. This CDR3 comprises 16 residues. V lost 0 bases, J lost 2 bases, and 13 bases lay in between. The CDR3 here is CASSQDLGQGQETQYF. CDR3 coding DNA: TGTGCCAGCAGCCAAGATCTGGGGCAGGGGCAAGAGACCCAGTACTTC.